This T cell receptor (beta chain) was sequenced during a study of OX40 agonist ivuxolimab in advanced cancers. Study-wide background: Patients with hepatocellular carcinoma, melanoma, renal cell or head and neck cancer made up the dose-escalation patients. Notes on the study in general: The antigen specificity of the peripheral T cells (those that were expanded) was not determined.

The germline V and J ends were trimmed by 5 bases and 3 bases, with 10 bases remaining between them. The CDR3 length is 13 residues. Germline CDR1 GTSNPN, CDR2 SVGIG (reference sequence). Generated by immunoSEQ multiplex PCR, the TCRdb table keeps only in-frame clones and is missing some. The sample lists roughly 100,000 clones, 70% to 90% seen once, with roughly 3.8% in the top ten. Remarks on this clone: Its antigen remains unidentified.

The chain couples TRBV30 to TRBJ2-2; maybe TRBD2 (6 bases). The specimen was CD4+ or CD8+ T cells sorted from blood, collected in a trial of the OX40 agonist ivuxolimab. This TCR was recovered from an adult with an advanced solid tumor such as melanoma, head and neck, liver or kidney cancer. CDR3 DNA sequence: TGTGCCTGGGCAAGGGAGGACACCGGGGAGCTGTTTTTT. As protein: CAWAREDTGELFF.